This TCR beta chain originates from a study of control samples from healthy donors and cancer patients. Deletions cut 7 bases from V and 6 bases from J, with 18 bases between. The CDR3 covers 15 residues. CDR1 is SGHVS and CDR2 is FQNEAQ in the germline V gene. Only in-frame clones appear in the TCRdb table, and some are missing; sequencing was by immunoSEQ multiplex PCR. Of more than 95,000 clones listed, around 86% are singletons. This rearrangement joins TRBV7-8 to TRBJ2-2; D could derive from TRBD1 or TRBD2 (6 bases each). This sequence originates from a middle-aged man in good health. Sequences were obtained from blood. CDR3 residues: CASTPLRGAAGELFF. The CDR3 region has the DNA TGTGCCAGCACCCCCCTAAGGGGGGCCGCCGGGGAGCTGTTTTTT.